Listed here is a single T cell receptor beta chain. Some clones are missing from TCRdb's copy, which holds only in-frame ones; the method was immunoSEQ multiplex PCR. The table lists a few hundred thousand clones, around 88% of them singletons, with roughly 12% in the top ten. Patients of the Seattle cohort, enrolled during active infection, were followed longitudinally. This sample is drawn from a study of blood T cell repertoires in COVID-19. Study at large: In each case, the material was cDNA or gDNA derived from T cells, B-cell-depleted T cells, or PBMCs.

The CDR3 runs to 13 residues. V was cut by 1 base and J by 11 bases, with 12 bases left in between. The V gene's germline CDR1 is MGHRA and CDR2 YSYEKL. Sequencing was done on a sample of peripheral blood. The receptor was isolated from a woman aged 50 to 65 with COVID-19, enrolled during active disease. The chain joins TRBV4-1 to TRBJ1-5; D unclear. The chain's CDR3 is CASSQVVDSSQHF. CDR3 coding DNA: TGCGCCAGCAGCCAAGTCGTCGATAGTTCCCAGCATTTT.